A single sample gave rise to the 13 T cell receptor beta chains below, sequenced in a study of blood T cell repertoires in COVID-19. Some clones are missing from TCRdb's copy, which holds only in-frame ones; the method was immunoSEQ multiplex PCR. The sample contains around 78,000 clones, roughly 80% of which appear only once. The sample consisted of peripheral blood. These receptors were obtained from a human donor in a cohort sampled during active COVID-19.

This chain uses TRBV6-5 with TRBJ1-3; tentatively, D is TRBD1 (6 bases). V lost 4 bases, J lost 1 base, and 14 bases lay in between. CDR3 length equals 16 residues. The germline gives CDR1 MNHEY, CDR2 SVGAGI. The CDR3 nucleotides are TGTGCCAGCAGTTTACAGACAGGACCGTCTGGAAACACCATATATTTT. Translated: CASSLQTGPSGNTIYF.

The V and J genes are TRBV5-6 and TRBJ1-5, with no clear D. CDR1 and CDR2 from the germline V gene are SGHDT and YYEEEE. V lost 1 base to trimming and J lost 6 bases, with 5 bases between them. This CDR3 contains 12 residues. The CDR3 is CASSLYGQPQHF. CDR3 nucleotides: TGTGCCAGCAGCTTGTACGGTCAGCCCCAGCATTTT.

The chain carries TRBV12-2 and TRBJ1-5; the table names TRBD1, a call not compared with the DNA. TRBV12-2 is tagged as a pseudogene. CDR3 size: 17 residues. CDR3 region: CASRKYRGPESNQPQHF. The CDR3 DNA follows: TGTGCAAGTCGCAAATACAGGGGGCCCGAAAGCAATCAGCCCCAGCATTTT.

This chain connects TRBV6-5 to TRBJ2-5; D is perhaps TRBD1 (5 bases). This CDR3 has 14 residues. Trimming stripped 5 bases from V and 1 base from J, with 11 bases between. Per the germline V gene, CDR1 is MNHEY and CDR2 is SVGAGI. The CDR3 reads CASSRGNPQETQYF. The CDR3 DNA is TGTGCCAGCAGTAGGGGCAATCCCCAAGAGACCCAGTACTTC.

The rearrangement uses TRBV28 and TRBJ1-2; the D is unclear. The CDR3 contains 11 residues. From germline, CDR1 is MDHEN and CDR2 SYDVKM. V dropped 5 bases and J dropped 4 bases, with 5 bases sitting between them. The CDR3 reads CASSGSYGYTF. Written as DNA, the CDR3 is TGTGCCAGCAGTGGCAGCTATGGCTACACCTTC.

This rearrangement joins TRBV6-6 to TRBJ2-7, with 8 positions matching TRBD1. Per germline, CDR1 MNHNY and CDR2 SVGAGI (reference sequence). The CDR3 has 14 residues. The J segment lost 2 bases and the V segment lost 6 bases, leaving 6 bases of the junction unmatched. CDR3 DNA sequence: TGTGCCAGCAGCTACCCGGGACAGGCCTACGAGCAGTACTTC. Amino acid sequence: CASSYPGQAYEQYF.

Here the CDR3 reads CASSTRTSGGEETQYF. DNA of the CDR3: TGTGCCAGTAGTACCAGGACTAGCGGGGGGGAAGAGACCCAGTACTTC. This chain connects TRBV19 to TRBJ2-5; 15 nucleotides agree with TRBD2. The CDR3 length is 16 residues. Germline loops: CDR1 LNHDA, CDR2 SQIVND (reference sequence). The J segment lost 3 bases and the V segment lost 4 bases, leaving 3 bases of the junction unmatched.

This sequence joins TRBV7-8 and TRBJ2-7, with a tentative D call TRBD1 (6 bases). The CDR3 totals 17 residues. CDR1 is SGHVS and CDR2 is FQNEAQ in the germline V gene. Deletions cut 5 bases from V and 6 bases from J, with 26 bases between. The CDR3 loop is CASSPRGGSGPRREQYF. The CDR3 coding sequence is TGTGCCAGCAGCCCGAGAGGGGGTTCAGGCCCACGGCGCGAGCAGTACTTC. Looking up the rest from reference TRBV7-8 and TRBJ2-7 gives the full variable domain: GAGVSQSPRYKVAKRGQDVALRCDPISGHVSLFWYQQALGQGPEFLTYFQNEAQLDKSGLPSDRFFAERPEGSVSTLKIQRTQQEDSAVYLCASSPRGGSGPRREQYFGPGTRLTVT.

The gene calls are TRBV18 and TRBJ1-5; D unresolved. V lost 5 bases, J lost 4 bases, and 6 bases lay in between. The CDR3 totals 12 residues. CDR1 is KGHSH, CDR2 LQKENI, per germline. This CDR3 is CASSTGNQPQHF. CDR3 sequence (DNA): TGTGCCAGCTCAACGGGAAATCAGCCCCAGCATTTT.

This clone was observed a single time. The V call is TRBV4-1, the J call TRBJ2-7; TRBD1 might be the D (5 bases). The CDR3 sequence is 18 residues long. The germline gives CDR1 MGHRA, CDR2 YSYEKL. V lost 0 bases, J lost 2 bases, and 20 bases lay in between. The CDR3 DNA sequence: TGCGCCAGCAGCCAAGATCCGCGGTCGGCAGGGCGAACCTACGAGCAGTACTTC. It yields the protein CASSQDPRSAGRTYEQYF.

The chain links TRBV19 to TRBJ1-3; D is undetermined. V dropped 5 bases and J dropped 2 bases, with 13 bases sitting between them. CDR3 size: 15 residues. Germline CDR1 and CDR2: LNHDA and SQIVND (reference sequence). The CDR3 spells CASSYDSSAGNTIYF. The DNA for the CDR3 is TGTGCCAGTAGTTACGATAGCTCGGCTGGAAACACCATATATTTT.

The CDR3 protein is CASSTEGGYEQYF. The CDR3 nucleotides read TGTGCCAGTAGTACCGAGGGAGGCTACGAGCAGTACTTC. The chain is built from TRBV19 and TRBJ2-7, with a tentative D call TRBD2 (6 bases). This CDR3 is 13 amino acids long. The V end lost 4 bases, the J end lost 3 bases, and 10 bases lay between the germline ends. Germline loops: CDR1 LNHDA, CDR2 SQIVND (reference sequence).

The rearrangement uses TRBV9 and TRBJ2-3; D may be TRBD2 (7 bases). The V and J ends lost 1 base and 3 bases respectively, with 24 bases between them. This CDR3 contains 19 residues. The germline V gene has CDR1 SGDLS and CDR2 YYNGEE. As DNA, the CDR3 is TGTGCCAGCAGCGTAAGACCCCGGGGGCTAGCGGACCTTACAGATACGCAGTATTTT. Protein: CASSVRPRGLADLTDTQYF.